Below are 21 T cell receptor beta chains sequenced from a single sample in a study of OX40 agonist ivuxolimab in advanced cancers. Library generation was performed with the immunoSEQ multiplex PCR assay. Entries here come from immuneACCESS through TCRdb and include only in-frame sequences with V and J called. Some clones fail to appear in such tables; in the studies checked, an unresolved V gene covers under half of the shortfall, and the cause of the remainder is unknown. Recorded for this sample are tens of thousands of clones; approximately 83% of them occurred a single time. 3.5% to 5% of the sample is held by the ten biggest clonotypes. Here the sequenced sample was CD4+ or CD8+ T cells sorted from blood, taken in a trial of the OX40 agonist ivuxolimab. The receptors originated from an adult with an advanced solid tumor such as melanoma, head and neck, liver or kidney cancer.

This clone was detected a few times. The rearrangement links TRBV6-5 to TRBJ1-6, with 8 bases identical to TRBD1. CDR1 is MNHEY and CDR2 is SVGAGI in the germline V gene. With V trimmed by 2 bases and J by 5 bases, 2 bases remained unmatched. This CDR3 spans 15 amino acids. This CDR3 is CASSYGTGDNSPLHF. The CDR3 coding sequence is TGTGCCAGCAGTTACGGGACAGGTGATAATTCACCCCTCCACTTT.

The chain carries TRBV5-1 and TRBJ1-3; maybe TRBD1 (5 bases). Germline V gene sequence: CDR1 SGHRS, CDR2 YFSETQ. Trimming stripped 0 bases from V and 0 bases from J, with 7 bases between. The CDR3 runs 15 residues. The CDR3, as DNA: TGCGCCAGCAGCTTGGGACAGAGCTCTGGAAACACCATATATTTT. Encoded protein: CASSLGQSSGNTIYF.

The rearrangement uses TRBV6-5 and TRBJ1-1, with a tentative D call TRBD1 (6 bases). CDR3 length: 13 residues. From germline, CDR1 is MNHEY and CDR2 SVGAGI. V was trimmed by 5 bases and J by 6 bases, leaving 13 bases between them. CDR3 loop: CASSLWTDAEAFF. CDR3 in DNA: TGTGCCAGCAGTCTCTGGACAGACGCTGAAGCTTTCTTT.

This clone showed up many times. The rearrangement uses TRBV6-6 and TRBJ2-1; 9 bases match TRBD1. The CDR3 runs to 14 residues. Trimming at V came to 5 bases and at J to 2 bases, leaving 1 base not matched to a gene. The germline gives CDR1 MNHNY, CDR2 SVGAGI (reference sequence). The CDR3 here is CASSRQGAYNEQFF. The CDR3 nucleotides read TGTGCCAGCAGTCGACAGGGGGCCTACAATGAGCAGTTCTTC.

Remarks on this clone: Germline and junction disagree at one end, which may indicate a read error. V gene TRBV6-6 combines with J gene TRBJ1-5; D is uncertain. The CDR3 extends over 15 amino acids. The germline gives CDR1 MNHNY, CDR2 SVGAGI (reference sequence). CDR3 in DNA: TGTGCCAGCAGTTACTACATACAGAGCTATCAGTCCCAGCATTTT. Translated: CASSYYIQSYQSQHF.

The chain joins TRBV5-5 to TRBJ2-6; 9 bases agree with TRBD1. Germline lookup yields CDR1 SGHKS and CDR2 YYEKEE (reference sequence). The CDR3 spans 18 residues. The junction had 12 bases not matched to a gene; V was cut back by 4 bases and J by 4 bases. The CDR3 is CASSPSPGQGAGANVLTF. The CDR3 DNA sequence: TGTGCCAGCAGCCCTTCACCGGGACAGGGTGCCGGGGCCAACGTCCTGACTTTC.

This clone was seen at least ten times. CDR3 loop: CASSLVTNTGELFF. The CDR3 nucleotides are TGTGCCAGCAGCTTAGTGACGAACACCGGGGAGCTGTTTTTT. The chain couples TRBV7-9 to TRBJ2-2; D gene ambiguous. The CDR3 is 14 amino acids. V was trimmed by 1 base and J by 0 bases, leaving 3 bases between them. Looked up from germline, CDR1 is SEHNR and CDR2 is FQNEAQ (reference sequence).

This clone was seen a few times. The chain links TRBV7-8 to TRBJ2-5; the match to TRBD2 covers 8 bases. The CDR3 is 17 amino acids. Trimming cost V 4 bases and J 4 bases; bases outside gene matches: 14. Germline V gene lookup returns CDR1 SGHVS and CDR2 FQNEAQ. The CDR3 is CASSSLLVAGPPETQYF. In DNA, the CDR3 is TGTGCCAGCAGCTCCCTCCTGGTAGCGGGGCCCCCAGAGACCCAGTACTTC.

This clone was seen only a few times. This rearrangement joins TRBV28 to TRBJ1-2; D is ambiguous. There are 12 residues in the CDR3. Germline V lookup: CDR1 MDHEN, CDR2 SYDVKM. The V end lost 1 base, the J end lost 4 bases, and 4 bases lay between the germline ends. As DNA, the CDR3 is TGTGCCAGCAGTTTATCGGGCTATGGCTACACCTTC. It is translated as CASSLSGYGYTF.

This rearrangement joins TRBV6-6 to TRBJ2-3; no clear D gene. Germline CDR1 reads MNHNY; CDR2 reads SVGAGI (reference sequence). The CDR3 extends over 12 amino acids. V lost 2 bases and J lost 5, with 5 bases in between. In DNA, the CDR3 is TGTGCCAGCAGTTACGAGGTAGATACGCAGTATTTT. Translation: CASSYEVDTQYF.

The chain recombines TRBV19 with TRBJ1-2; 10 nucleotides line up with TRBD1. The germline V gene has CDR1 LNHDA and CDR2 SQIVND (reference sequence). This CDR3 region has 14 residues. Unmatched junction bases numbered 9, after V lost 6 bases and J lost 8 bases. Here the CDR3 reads CASRMTTGGKGYTF. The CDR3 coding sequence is TGTGCCAGTAGAATGACGACAGGGGGCAAAGGCTACACCTTC. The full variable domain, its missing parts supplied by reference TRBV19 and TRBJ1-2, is DGGITQSPKYLFRKEGQNVTLSCEQNLNHDAMYWYRQDPGQGLRLIYYSQIVNDFQKGDIAEGYSVSREKKESFPLTVTSAQKNPTAFYLCASRMTTGGKGYTFGSGTRLTVV.

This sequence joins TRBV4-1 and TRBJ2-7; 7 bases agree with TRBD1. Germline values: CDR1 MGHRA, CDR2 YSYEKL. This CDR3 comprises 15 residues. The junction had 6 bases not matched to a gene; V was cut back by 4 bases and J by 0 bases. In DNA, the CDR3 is TGCGCCAGCAGCCTGAGACAGGGTAGCTCCTACGAGCAGTACTTC. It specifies CASSLRQGSSYEQYF.

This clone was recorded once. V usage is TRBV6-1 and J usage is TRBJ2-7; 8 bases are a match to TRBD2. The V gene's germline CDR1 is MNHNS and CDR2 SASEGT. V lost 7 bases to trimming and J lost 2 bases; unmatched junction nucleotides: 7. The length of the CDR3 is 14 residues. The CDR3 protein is CASTRVAGPYEQYF. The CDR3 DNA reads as TGTGCCAGCACTAGGGTAGCGGGGCCCTACGAGCAGTACTTC.

CDR3 amino acids: CATRQDQSYGYTF. The CDR3, as DNA: TGCGCCACCAGACAGGACCAATCCTATGGCTACACCTTC. The J gene is TRBJ1-2, the V gene TRBV5-1; tentatively, D is TRBD1 (6 bases). Germline V CDR1 and CDR2: SGHRS, YFSETQ. This CDR3 comprises 13 residues. V dropped 9 bases and J dropped 4 bases, with 16 bases sitting between them.

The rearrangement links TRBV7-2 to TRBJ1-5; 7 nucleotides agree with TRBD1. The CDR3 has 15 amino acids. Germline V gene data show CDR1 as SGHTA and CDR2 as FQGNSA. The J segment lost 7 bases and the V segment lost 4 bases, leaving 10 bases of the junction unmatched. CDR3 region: CASSSHTGVGQPQHF. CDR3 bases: TGTGCCAGCAGCTCCCATACAGGGGTTGGACAGCCCCAGCATTTT. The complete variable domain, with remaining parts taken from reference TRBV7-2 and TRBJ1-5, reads GAGVSQSPSNKVTEKGKDVELRCDPISGHTALYWYRQSLGQGLEFLIYFQGNSAPDKSGLPSDRFSAERTGGSVSTLTIQRTQQEDSAVYLCASSSHTGVGQPQHFGDGTRLSIL.

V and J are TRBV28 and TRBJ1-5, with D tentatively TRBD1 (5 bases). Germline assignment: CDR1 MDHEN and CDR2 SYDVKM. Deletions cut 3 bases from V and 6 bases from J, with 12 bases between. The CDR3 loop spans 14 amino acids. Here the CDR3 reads CASSFRQGRQPQHF. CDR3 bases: TGTGCCAGCAGTTTTAGGCAGGGCCGTCAGCCCCAGCATTTT.

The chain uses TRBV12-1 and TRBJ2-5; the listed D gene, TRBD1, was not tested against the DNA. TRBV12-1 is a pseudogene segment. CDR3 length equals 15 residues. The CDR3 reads CASSSPQGCLETQYF. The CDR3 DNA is TGTGCCAGCAGCTCCCCGCAGGGGTGCCTGGAGACCCAGTACTTC.

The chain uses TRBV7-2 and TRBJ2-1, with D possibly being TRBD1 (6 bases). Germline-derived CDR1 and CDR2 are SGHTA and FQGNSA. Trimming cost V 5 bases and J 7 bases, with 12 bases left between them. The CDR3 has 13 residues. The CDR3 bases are TGTGCCAGCAGCCCAAGGGGGTTGAATGAGCAGTTCTTC. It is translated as CASSPRGLNEQFF.

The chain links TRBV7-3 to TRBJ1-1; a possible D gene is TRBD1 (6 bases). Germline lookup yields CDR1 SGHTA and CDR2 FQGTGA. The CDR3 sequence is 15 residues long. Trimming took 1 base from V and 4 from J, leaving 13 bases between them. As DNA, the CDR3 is TGTGCCAGCAGCTTAAAGGGGGGCAAGGGCACTGAAGCTTTCTTT. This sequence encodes CASSLKGGKGTEAFF.

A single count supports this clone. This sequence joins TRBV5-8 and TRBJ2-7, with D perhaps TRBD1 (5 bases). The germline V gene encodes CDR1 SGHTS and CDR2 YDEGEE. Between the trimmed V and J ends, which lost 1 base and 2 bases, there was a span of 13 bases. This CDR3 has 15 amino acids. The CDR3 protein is CASSLRTTWPYEQYF. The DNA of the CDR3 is TGTGCCAGCAGCTTGCGGACAACCTGGCCCTACGAGCAGTACTTC.

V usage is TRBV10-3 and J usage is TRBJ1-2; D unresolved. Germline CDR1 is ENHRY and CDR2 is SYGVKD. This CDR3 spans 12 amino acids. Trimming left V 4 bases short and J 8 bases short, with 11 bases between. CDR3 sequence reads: CAISANLGGYTF. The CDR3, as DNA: TGTGCCATCAGTGCTAACCTCGGGGGCTACACCTTC.